A single sample gave rise to the 19 T cell receptor beta chains below, sequenced in a study of T-cell reconstitution after alpha-beta-depleted transplantation in children. Preparation of the TCRbeta library was carried out with unique molecular identifiers. In TCRdb, the PCR reads were re-called with MiXCR into one record per CDR3 protein. The sample has a few hundred thousand distinct CDR3 sequences, around 20% seen once. The material was PBMCs from the stem cell graft donor, obtained from the stem cell graft. Source of these receptors: a human donor who donated a stem cell graft to a child with acute lymphoblastic leukemia.

This clonotype was observed a handful of times. The rearrangement joins TRBV10-3 to TRBJ2-7, with D possibly TRBD2 on 5 matching bases. The CDR3 consists of 17 residues. Trimming shortened V by 0 bases and J by 2 bases, and 17 bases separated the two germline ends. From germline, CDR1 is ENHRY and CDR2 SYGVKD. CDR3 sequence (DNA): TGTGCCATCAGTGAGTCGAGCGGAACGTTTAGCCCCTACGAGCAGTACTTC. Its protein is CAISESSGTFSPYEQYF.

This clonotype has at least ten counts. The V gene is TRBV6-1, the J gene TRBJ2-7; no clear D. Per the germline V gene, CDR1 is MNHNS and CDR2 is SASEGT. The CDR3 runs 8 residues. The V end was cut by 8 bases, the J end by 4 bases, with 0 bases between. In DNA, the CDR3 is TGTGCCAGCTACGAGCAGTACTTC. Translating it yields CASYEQYF.

This clonotype was seen a few times. The chain employs TRBV7-9 and TRBJ1-1, with D unclear. The ends were cut back, 1 base at V and 1 base at J, with 7 bases in the middle. The CDR3 is made up of 14 amino acids. Germline lookup yields CDR1 SEHNR and CDR2 FQNEAQ (reference sequence). CDR3 nucleotide sequence: TGTGCCAGCAGCTTAGAGGAGGGGAACACTGAAGCTTTCTTT. Its protein product is CASSLEEGNTEAFF.

This chain joins TRBV7-9 and TRBJ2-7, with 7 bases matching TRBD1. V lost 1 base to trimming and J lost 3 bases; unmatched junction nucleotides: 6. Germline V lookup: CDR1 SEHNR, CDR2 FQNEAQ (reference sequence). The CDR3 has 15 residues. CDR3 loop: CASSLVGTEIYEQYF. The CDR3 nucleotides are TGTGCCAGCAGCTTAGTTGGGACAGAGATCTACGAGCAGTACTTC.

The sample holds many counts of this clonotype. The V and J genes are TRBV7-9 and TRBJ1-2; D perhaps matches TRBD1 (5 bases). Germline V gives CDR1 SEHNR, CDR2 FQNEAQ (reference sequence). V dropped 3 bases and J dropped 3 bases, with 8 bases sitting between them. The CDR3 totals 13 residues. CDR3 bases: TGTGCCAGCAGCTTCGGGACGGACTATGGCTACACCTTC. Residues: CASSFGTDYGYTF.

This clonotype was seen a handful of times. This rearrangement joins TRBV3-1 to TRBJ2-1; 13 positions agree with TRBD2. Unmatched junction bases numbered 2, after V lost 2 bases and J lost 10 bases. Germline CDR1 is LGHDT and CDR2 is YNNKEL (reference sequence). The CDR3 loop spans 14 amino acids. The CDR3 sequence is CASSQPGLAGEQFF. In DNA form, the CDR3 reads TGTGCCAGCAGCCAACCGGGACTAGCGGGGGAGCAGTTCTTC.

This clonotype was recorded a few times. This sequence joins TRBV6-1 and TRBJ2-5; 9 positions agree with TRBD1. Germline V gene lookup returns CDR1 MNHNS and CDR2 SASEGT. With 6 bases clipped from V and 2 bases from J, the junction kept 10 bases outside the gene matches. CDR3 length: 16 amino acids. CDR3 bases: TGTGCCAGCAGGCGGCTCGGGACAGGGACGCAAGAGACCCAGTACTTC. It encodes CASRRLGTGTQETQYF.

This clonotype occurred a few times. The chain combines TRBV10-3 with TRBJ2-7, with D uncertain. The CDR3 has 12 amino acids. Germline V CDR1 and CDR2: ENHRY, SYGVKD. The V and J ends lost 8 bases and 3 bases respectively, with 11 bases between them. CDR3 sequence reads: CAIGDSSYEQYF. CDR3 sequence (DNA): TGTGCCATCGGCGATAGCAGCTACGAGCAGTACTTC.

This clonotype was found a few times. The chain couples TRBV20-1 to TRBJ2-7; 8 nucleotides align to TRBD1. Germline CDR1 reads DFQATT; CDR2 reads SNEGSKA (reference sequence). J was trimmed by 0 bases and V by 0 bases; bases with no gene match: 4. The CDR3 runs to 15 residues. The CDR3 sequence is CSARDTQGVSYEQYF. The DNA for the CDR3 is TGCAGTGCTAGAGACACACAGGGGGTCTCCTACGAGCAGTACTTC.

V is TRBV20-1 and J is TRBJ2-1; 7 bases are a match to TRBD2. The V gene end was trimmed by 3 bases and the J gene end by 12 bases; junction bases not matched to a gene: 17. The CDR3 extends over 15 amino acids. CDR1 is DFQATT, CDR2 SNEGSKA, per germline (reference sequence). CDR3 DNA sequence: TGCAGTGCTAGGGGGGAGGGGCCTCAGGTATCAGGGCAGTTCTTC. Translated: CSARGEGPQVSGQFF.

The V gene is TRBV19, the J gene TRBJ2-1; a weak D match, TRBD2 (7 bases). Germline CDR1 and CDR2: LNHDA and SQIVND (reference sequence). Trimming took off 3 bases at V and 8 bases at J, with 17 bases between the two ends. There are 15 residues in the CDR3. CDR3 amino acids: CASSIAGAYIYEQFF. DNA for the CDR3: TGTGCCAGTAGTATCGCGGGGGCCTACATCTATGAGCAGTTCTTC.

This clonotype was observed a few times. V gene TRBV12-3 or TRBV12-4 combines with J gene TRBJ2-1; TRBD1 might be the D (5 bases). Trimming took off 3 bases at V and 4 bases at J, with 7 bases between the two ends. The CDR3 sequence is 13 residues long. The CDR3 spells CASSFRQYNEQFF. The CDR3 nucleotides read TGTGCCAGCAGTTTCAGACAGTACAATGAGCAGTTCTTC.

V usage is TRBV15 and J usage is TRBJ2-5; 12 bases align to TRBD1. The ends lost 5 bases at V and 4 bases at J; junction bases unmatched: 11. This CDR3 region has 17 residues. CDR1 and CDR2 (germline): LNHNV, YYDKDF (reference sequence). In nucleotides, the CDR3 is TGTGCCACCAGCCGAGTTGACCGGGACAGGGGGCCAGAGACCCAGTACTTC. This sequence encodes CATSRVDRDRGPETQYF.

This clonotype has more than one count but fewer than ten. This sequence joins TRBV4-1 and TRBJ1-1; maybe TRBD1 (5 bases). The germline V gene encodes CDR1 MGHRA and CDR2 YSYEKL. This CDR3 comprises 16 residues. V was pared by 0 bases and J by 4 bases, with 15 bases between. This CDR3 reads CASSQDLGVLSTEAFF. CDR3 bases: TGCGCCAGCAGCCAAGATTTGGGGGTGTTGAGCACTGAAGCTTTCTTT.

There are a few counts of this clonotype. The chain couples TRBV20-1 to TRBJ2-5, with TRBD2 identical over 8 bases. Germline assignment: CDR1 DFQATT and CDR2 SNEGSKA (reference sequence). The J segment lost 5 bases and the V segment lost 4 bases, leaving 9 bases of the junction unmatched. This CDR3 is 14 amino acids long. The chain's CDR3 is CSATHAGGWETQYF. The CDR3 bases are TGCAGTGCTACCCACGCGGGGGGCTGGGAGACCCAGTACTTC.

The gene calls are TRBV6-2 or TRBV6-3 and TRBJ2-5; 10 positions match TRBD1. The CDR3 contains 16 residues. V trimming: 2 bases; J trimming: 4 bases; junction bases outside the gene matches: 7. Looked up from germline, CDR1 is MNHEY and CDR2 is SVGEGT. The CDR3 DNA reads as TGTGCCAGCAGTTACCGTGACAGGGGGCGCCGAGAGACCCAGTACTTC. Its translation is CASSYRDRGRRETQYF.

In this sample, this clonotype turned up many times. The chain links TRBV12-3 or TRBV12-4 to TRBJ2-7, with 7 nucleotides matching TRBD2. The CDR3 extends over 15 amino acids. V shed 3 bases and J 2 bases; nucleotides not matched to a gene: 7. The CDR3 is CASSLGLAATYEQYF. DNA of the CDR3: TGTGCCAGCAGTTTGGGGCTAGCGGCTACCTACGAGCAGTACTTC.

V and J are TRBV12-3 or TRBV12-4 and TRBJ2-1; perhaps D is TRBD1 or TRBD2 (5 bases each). Deletions cut 5 bases from V and 4 bases from J, with 18 bases between. This CDR3 has 16 residues. The CDR3 DNA is TGTGCCAGCAGTCTCGGTGGAGTGGGGGATTACAATGAGCAGTTCTTC. This translates into CASSLGGVGDYNEQFF.

The chain uses TRBV27 and TRBJ2-7; D perhaps matches TRBD1 (8 bases). V lost 5 bases and J lost 2, with 16 bases in between. CDR1 MNHEY and CDR2 SMNVEV come from the germline V gene (reference sequence). The CDR3 length is 15 residues. The CDR3 is CASSPYRGGTYEQYF. The CDR3 DNA sequence: TGTGCCAGCAGTCCTTACAGGGGGGGCACCTACGAGCAGTACTTC.